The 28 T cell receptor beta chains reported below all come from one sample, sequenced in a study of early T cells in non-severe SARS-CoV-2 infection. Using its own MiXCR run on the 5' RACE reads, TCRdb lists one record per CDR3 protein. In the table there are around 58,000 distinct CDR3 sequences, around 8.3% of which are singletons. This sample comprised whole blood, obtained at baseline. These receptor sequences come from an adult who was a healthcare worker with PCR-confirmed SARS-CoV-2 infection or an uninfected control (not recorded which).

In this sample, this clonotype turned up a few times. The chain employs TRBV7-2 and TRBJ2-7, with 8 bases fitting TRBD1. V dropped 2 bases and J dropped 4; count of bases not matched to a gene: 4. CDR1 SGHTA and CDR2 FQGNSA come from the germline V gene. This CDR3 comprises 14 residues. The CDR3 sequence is CASSLYQGAYEQYF. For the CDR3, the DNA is TGTGCCAGCAGCTTATATCAGGGGGCGTACGAGCAGTACTTC. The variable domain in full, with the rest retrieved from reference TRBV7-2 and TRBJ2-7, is GAGVSQSPSNKVTEKGKDVELRCDPISGHTALYWYRQSLGQGLEFLIYFQGNSAPDKSGLPSDRFSAERTGGSVSTLTIQRTQQEDSAVYLCASSLYQGAYEQYFGPGTRLTVT.

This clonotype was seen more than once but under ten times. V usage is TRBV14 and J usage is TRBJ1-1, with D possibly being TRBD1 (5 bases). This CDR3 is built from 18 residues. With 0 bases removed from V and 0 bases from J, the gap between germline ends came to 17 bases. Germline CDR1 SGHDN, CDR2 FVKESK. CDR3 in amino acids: CASSQDPPGTTMNTEAFF. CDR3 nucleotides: TGTGCCAGCAGCCAAGATCCCCCAGGGACGACTATGAACACTGAAGCTTTCTTT.

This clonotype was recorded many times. This chain's CDR3 is CASSPGTGGSPLHF. CDR3 nucleotides: TGTGCCAGCTCACCCGGGACAGGGGGTTCACCCCTCCACTTT. This chain links TRBV18 with TRBJ1-6; 11 positions agree with TRBD1. V lost 3 bases, J lost 9 bases, and 1 base stayed unmatched. The CDR3 runs 14 residues. In germline, CDR1 is KGHSH, CDR2 LQKENI. The complete variable domain, with remaining parts taken from reference TRBV18 and TRBJ1-6, reads NAGVMQNPRHLVRRRGQEARLRCSPMKGHSHVYWYRQLPEEGLKFMVYLQKENIIDESGMPKERFSAEFPKEGPSILRIQQVVRGDSAAYFCASSPGTGGSPLHFGNGTRLTVT.

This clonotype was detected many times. This chain's CDR3 is CASSRRQTGWENIQYF. CDR3 nucleotide sequence: TGTGCCAGCAGCCGGAGGCAAACAGGGTGGGAAAACATTCAGTACTTC. The genes are TRBV3-1 and TRBJ2-4; a weak D match, TRBD1 (6 bases). Trimming left V 4 bases short and J 5 bases short, with 18 bases between. The CDR3 covers 16 residues. CDR1 and CDR2 from the germline V gene are LGHDT and YNNKEL (reference sequence).

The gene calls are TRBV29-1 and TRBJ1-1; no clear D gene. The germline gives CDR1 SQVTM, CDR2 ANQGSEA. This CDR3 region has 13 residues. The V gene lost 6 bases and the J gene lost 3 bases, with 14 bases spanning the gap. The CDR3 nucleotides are TGCAGCGTGGGTCCTCAGCGGGACACTGAAGCTTTCTTT. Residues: CSVGPQRDTEAFF. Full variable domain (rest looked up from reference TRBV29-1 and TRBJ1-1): SAVISQKPSRDICQRGTSLTIQCQVDSQVTMMFWYRQQPGQSLTLIATANQGSEATYESGFVIDKFPISRPNLTFSTLTVSNMSPEDSSIYLCSVGPQRDTEAFFGQGTRLTVV.

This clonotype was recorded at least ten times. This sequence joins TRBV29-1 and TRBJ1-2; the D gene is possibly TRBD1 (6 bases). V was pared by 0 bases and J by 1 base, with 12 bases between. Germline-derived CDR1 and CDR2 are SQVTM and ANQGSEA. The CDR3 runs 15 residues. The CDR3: CSVEDLPDSNYGYTF. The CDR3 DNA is TGCAGCGTTGAAGATCTTCCGGACAGTAACTATGGCTACACCTTC.

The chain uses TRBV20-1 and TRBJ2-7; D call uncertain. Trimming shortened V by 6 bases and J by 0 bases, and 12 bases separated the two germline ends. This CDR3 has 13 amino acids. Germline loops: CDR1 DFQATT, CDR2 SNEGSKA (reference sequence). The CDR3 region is CSAITDDSYEQYF. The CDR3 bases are TGCAGTGCCATCACGGACGACTCCTACGAGCAGTACTTC.

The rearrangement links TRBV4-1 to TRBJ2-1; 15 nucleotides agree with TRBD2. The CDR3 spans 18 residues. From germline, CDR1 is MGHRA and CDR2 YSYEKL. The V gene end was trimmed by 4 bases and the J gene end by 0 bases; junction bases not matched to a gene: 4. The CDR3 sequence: CASSLGLAGGSSYNEQFF. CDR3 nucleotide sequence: TGCGCCAGCAGCCTGGGACTAGCGGGGGGTAGCTCCTACAATGAGCAGTTCTTC.

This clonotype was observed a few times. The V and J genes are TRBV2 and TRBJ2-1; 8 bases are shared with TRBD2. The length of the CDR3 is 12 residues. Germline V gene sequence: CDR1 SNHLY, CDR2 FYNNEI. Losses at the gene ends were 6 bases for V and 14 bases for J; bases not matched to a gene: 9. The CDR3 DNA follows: TGTGCCAGCAGCCTCGGGACTAGGGGGGAGTTCTTC. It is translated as CASSLGTRGEFF. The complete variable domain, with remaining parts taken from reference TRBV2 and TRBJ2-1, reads EPEVTQTPSHQVTQMGQEVILRCVPISNHLYFYWYRQILGQKVEFLVSFYNNEISEKSEIFDDQFSVERPDGSNFTLKIRSTKLEDSAMYFCASSLGTRGEFFGPGTRLTVL.

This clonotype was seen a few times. The CDR3 DNA reads TGTGCCAGCAGCTTACTAGCGGGAGGGCCAGACGAGCAGTACTTC. This gives the protein CASSLLAGGPDEQYF. The chain couples TRBV12-3 or TRBV12-4 to TRBJ2-7; 13 bases match TRBD2. Losses at the gene ends were 6 bases for V and 5 bases for J; bases not matched to a gene: 7. The CDR3 is 15 amino acids.

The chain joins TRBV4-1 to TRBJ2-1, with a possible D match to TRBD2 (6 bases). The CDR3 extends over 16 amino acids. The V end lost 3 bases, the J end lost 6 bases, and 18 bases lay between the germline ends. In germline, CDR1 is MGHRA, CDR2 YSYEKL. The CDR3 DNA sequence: TGCGCCAGCAGCCACAGATCCCGGGAGTCTCGCAATGAGCAGTTCTTC. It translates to CASSHRSRESRNEQFF.

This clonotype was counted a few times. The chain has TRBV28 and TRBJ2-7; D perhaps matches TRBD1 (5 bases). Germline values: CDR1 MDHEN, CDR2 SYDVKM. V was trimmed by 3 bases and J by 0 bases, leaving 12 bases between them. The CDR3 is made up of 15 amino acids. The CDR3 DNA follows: TGTGCCAGCAGTTTTGTCGGCGGACACTCCTACGAGCAGTACTTC. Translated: CASSFVGGHSYEQYF.

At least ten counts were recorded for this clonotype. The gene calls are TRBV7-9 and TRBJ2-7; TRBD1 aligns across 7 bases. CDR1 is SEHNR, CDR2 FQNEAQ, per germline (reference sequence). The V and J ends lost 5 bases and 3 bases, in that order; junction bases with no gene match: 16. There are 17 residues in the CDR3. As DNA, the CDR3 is TGTGCCAGCAGCCCTGACAGGGCAAGGGGGCGGAACTACGAGCAGTACTTC. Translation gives CASSPDRARGRNYEQYF.

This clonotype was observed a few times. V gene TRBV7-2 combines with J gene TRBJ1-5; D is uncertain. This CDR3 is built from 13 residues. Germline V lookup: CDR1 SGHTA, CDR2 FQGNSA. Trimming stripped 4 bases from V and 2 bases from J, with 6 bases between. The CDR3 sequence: CASSSPGNQPQHF. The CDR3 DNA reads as TGTGCCAGCAGCTCCCCGGGCAATCAGCCCCAGCATTTT. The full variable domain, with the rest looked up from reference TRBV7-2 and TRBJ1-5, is GAGVSQSPSNKVTEKGKDVELRCDPISGHTALYWYRQSLGQGLEFLIYFQGNSAPDKSGLPSDRFSAERTGGSVSTLTIQRTQQEDSAVYLCASSSPGNQPQHFGDGTRLSIL.

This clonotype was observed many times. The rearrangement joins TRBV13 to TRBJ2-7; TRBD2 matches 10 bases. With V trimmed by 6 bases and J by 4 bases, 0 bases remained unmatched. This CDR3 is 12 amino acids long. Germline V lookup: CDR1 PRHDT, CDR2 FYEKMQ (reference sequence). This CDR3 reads CASRLAGYEQYF. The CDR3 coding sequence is TGTGCCAGCAGACTAGCGGGATACGAGCAGTACTTC.

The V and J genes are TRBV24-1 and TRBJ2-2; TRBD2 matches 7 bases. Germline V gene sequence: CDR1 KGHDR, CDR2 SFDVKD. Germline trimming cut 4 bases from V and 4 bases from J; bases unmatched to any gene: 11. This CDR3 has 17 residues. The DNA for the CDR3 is TGTGCCACCAGTGAACAGTGGGCGGGAGCCACCACCGGGGAGCTGTTTTTT. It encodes CATSEQWAGATTGELFF.

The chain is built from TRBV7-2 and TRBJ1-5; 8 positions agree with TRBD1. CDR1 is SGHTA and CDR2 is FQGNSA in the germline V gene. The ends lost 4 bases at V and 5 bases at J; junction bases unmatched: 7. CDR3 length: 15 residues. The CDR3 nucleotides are TGTGCCAGCAGCTCACGGGACAGGTCGGATCAGCCCCAGCATTTT. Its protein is CASSSRDRSDQPQHF.

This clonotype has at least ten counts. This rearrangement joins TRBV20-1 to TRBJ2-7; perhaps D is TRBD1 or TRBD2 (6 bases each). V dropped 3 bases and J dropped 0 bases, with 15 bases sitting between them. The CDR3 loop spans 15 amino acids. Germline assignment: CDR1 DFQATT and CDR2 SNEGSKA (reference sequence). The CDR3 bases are TGCAGTGCTAGGGGGCGGGACACAGACTCCTACGAGCAGTACTTC. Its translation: CSARGRDTDSYEQYF.

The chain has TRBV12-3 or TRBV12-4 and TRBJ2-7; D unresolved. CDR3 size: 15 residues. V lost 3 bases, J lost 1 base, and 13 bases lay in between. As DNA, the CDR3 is TGTGCCAGCAGTTTCCCTGCACTGGGGTCCTACGAGCAGTACTTC. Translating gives CASSFPALGSYEQYF.

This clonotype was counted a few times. CDR3 amino acids: CASSKRGFKSNTGELFF. Written as DNA, the CDR3 is TGTGCCAGCAGCAAAAGGGGGTTTAAAAGCAACACCGGGGAGCTGTTTTTT. The chain recombines TRBV21-1 with TRBJ2-2; TRBD1, the table's D call, was not compared with the DNA. TRBV21-1 is a pseudogene segment. The CDR3 sequence is 17 residues long.

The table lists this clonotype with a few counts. CDR3 amino acids: CASSLSLVSDTQYF. The CDR3 region has the DNA TGTGCCAGCAGTTTATCCCTAGTTTCGGATACGCAGTATTTT. The rearrangement links TRBV28 to TRBJ2-3; no firm D call. V was cut by 1 base and J by 6 bases, with 11 bases left in between. Germline V lookup: CDR1 MDHEN, CDR2 SYDVKM. CDR3 size: 14 residues.

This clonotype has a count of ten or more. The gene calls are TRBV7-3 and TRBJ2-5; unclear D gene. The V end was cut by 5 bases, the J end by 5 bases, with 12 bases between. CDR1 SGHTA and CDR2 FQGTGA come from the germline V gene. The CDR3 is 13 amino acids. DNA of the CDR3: TGTGCCAGCAGCCCGTCGGCGGCGGAGACCCAGTACTTC. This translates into CASSPSAAETQYF.

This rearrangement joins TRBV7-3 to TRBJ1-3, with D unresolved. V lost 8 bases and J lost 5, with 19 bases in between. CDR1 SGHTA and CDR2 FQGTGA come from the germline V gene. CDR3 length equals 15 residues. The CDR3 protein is CASFFREKYRNTIYF. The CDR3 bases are TGTGCCAGCTTTTTCCGGGAAAAATACCGAAACACCATATATTTT. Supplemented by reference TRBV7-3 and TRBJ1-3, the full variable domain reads GAGVSQTPSNKVTEKGKYVELRCDPISGHTALYWYRQSLGQGPEFLIYFQGTGAADDSGLPNDRFFAVRPEGSVSTLKIQRTERGDSAVYLCASFFREKYRNTIYFGEGSWLTVV.

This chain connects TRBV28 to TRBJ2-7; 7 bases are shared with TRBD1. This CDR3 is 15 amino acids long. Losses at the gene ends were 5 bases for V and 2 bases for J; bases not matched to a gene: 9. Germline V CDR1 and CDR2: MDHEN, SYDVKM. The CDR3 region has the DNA TGTGCCAGCAGTGGACCCGGGACAGTAGCCTACGAGCAGTACTTC. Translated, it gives CASSGPGTVAYEQYF. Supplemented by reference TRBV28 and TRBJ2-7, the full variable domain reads DVKVTQSSRYLVKRTGEKVFLECVQDMDHENMFWYRQDPGLGLRLIYFSYDVKMKEKGDIPEGYSVSREKKERFSLILESASTNQTSMYLCASSGPGTVAYEQYFGPGTRLTVT.

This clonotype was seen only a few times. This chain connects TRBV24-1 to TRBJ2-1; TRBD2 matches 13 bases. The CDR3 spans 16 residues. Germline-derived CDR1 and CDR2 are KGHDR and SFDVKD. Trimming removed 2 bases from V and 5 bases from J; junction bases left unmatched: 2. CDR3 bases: TGTGCCACCAGTGATTACGGGACTAGCGGGGACAATGAGCAGTTCTTC. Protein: CATSDYGTSGDNEQFF.

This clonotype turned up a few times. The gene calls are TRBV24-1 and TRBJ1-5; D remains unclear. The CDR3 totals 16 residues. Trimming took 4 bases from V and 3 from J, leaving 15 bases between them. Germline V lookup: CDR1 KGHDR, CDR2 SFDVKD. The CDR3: CATSDTLEDDNQPQHF. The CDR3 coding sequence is TGTGCCACCAGTGACACTCTCGAAGACGACAATCAGCCCCAGCATTTT.

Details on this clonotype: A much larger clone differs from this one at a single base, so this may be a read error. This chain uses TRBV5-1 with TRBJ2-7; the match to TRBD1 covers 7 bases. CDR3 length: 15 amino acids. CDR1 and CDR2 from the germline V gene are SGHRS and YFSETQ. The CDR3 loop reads CASSRDRDNSYELYF. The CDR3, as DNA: TGCGCCAGCAGCCGCGACAGGGACAACTCCTACGAGCTGTACTTC.

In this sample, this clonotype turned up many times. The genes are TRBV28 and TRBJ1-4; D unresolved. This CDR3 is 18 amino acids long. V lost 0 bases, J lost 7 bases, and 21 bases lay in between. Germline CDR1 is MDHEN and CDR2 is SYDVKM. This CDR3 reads CASSLWTIRSFGGEKLFF. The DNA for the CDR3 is TGTGCCAGCAGTTTATGGACAATCCGGAGTTTCGGTGGTGAAAAACTGTTTTTT.